The 28 T cell receptor beta chains in this list originate from one sample, sequenced in a study of vaccination and CD4 T cells after COVID-19 (dated by TCRdb to between 2021 and 2024). The library was made by PCR. The sequencer listed for this sample is Illumina iSeq 100. TCR sequencing of DNA from cultured CD4+ T cells used the Oncomine TCR Beta short-read assay at the Johns Hopkins FTIC core. Through fastp at Q25 and MiXCR, TCRdb rebuilt clones from the public reads, retaining in-frame beta chains. Rows with one shared CDR3 protein collapse into an entry with the most common genes and DNA. In this sample the table shows roughly 12,000 distinct CDR3 sequences, roughly 34% of which occur a single time. The top ten constitute approximately 35% of the sample. Which antigens these TCRs recognize remains unknown. The meaning of the sample's treatment or condition label: approximately nine-day PBMC culture with coronavirus spike peptide pools or control peptides (ViraFEST assay).

Sequencing used CD4+ T cells from blood, cultured in vitro, obtained before SARS-CoV-2 vaccination. Receptors originate from a human donor who received a COVID-19 vaccine.

The chain carries TRBV10-3 and TRBJ1-4; 7 positions match TRBD1. CDR3 length: 15 residues. The ends lost 3 bases at V and 7 bases at J; junction bases unmatched: 8. CDR1 and CDR2 from the germline V gene are ENHRY and SYGVKD. CDR3 bases: TGTGCCATCAGTGATGGACAGGTCGGCCGTGAAAAACTGTTTTTT. Its translation is CAISDGQVGREKLFF.

This clonotype is a singleton in its sample. V and J are TRBV5-5 and TRBJ2-5; TRBD2 matches at 7 bases. V shed 2 bases, J shed 1 base, and the junction held 2 bases outside the gene matches. The CDR3 loop spans 14 amino acids. Germline V gene data show CDR1 as SGHKS and CDR2 as YYEKEE (reference sequence). In nucleotides, the CDR3 is TGTGCCAGCAGCTTCGGGACTACCCAAGAGACCCAGTACTTC. Its translation is CASSFGTTQETQYF.

The V call is TRBV30, the J call TRBJ1-4; 8 bases align to TRBD1. The CDR3 spans 14 residues. The trim removed 0 bases at V and 8 bases at J, leaving 5 bases unmatched. Germline CDR1 and CDR2: GTSNPN and SVGIG (reference sequence). The CDR3 spells CAWSVRTGREKLFF. The DNA of the CDR3 is TGTGCCTGGAGTGTACGGACAGGGAGGGAAAAACTGTTTTTT.

This chain uses TRBV10-2 with TRBJ1-1, with TRBD1 as a possible D gene (6 bases). V gave up 6 bases and J gave up 5 bases, with 13 bases separating them. Germline CDR1 is WSHSY and CDR2 is SAAADI. The CDR3 is 13 amino acids. CDR3 region: CASRTGLETEAFF. DNA of the CDR3: TGCGCCAGCAGGACAGGTTTGGAGACTGAAGCTTTCTTT.

In this sample, this clonotype turned up a few times. The CDR3 nucleotides read TGTGCCAGCACCGGGACTAGCGGGGGCGGCACAGATACGCAGTATTTT. Residues: CASTGTSGGGTDTQYF. V and J are TRBV6-1 and TRBJ2-3, with TRBD2 matching over 14 bases. Germline V gene sequence: CDR1 MNHNS, CDR2 SASEGT. J gave up 1 base and V 7 bases, and 4 bases lay outside the gene matches. The CDR3 has 16 residues.

The V call is TRBV7-2, the J call TRBJ2-1, with 8 bases identical to TRBD2. This CDR3 contains 15 residues. After removal of 1 base from V and 4 bases from J, the junction contained 3 bases not matched to a gene. Germline CDR1 and CDR2: SGHTA and FQGNSA. CDR3 sequence: CASSLGGLGYNEQFF. CDR3 nucleotides: TGTGCCAGCAGCTTAGGGGGACTAGGTTACAATGAGCAGTTCTTC. Using reference TRBV7-2 and TRBJ2-1 for the parts outside the CDR3, the full variable domain is GAGVSQSPSNKVTEKGKDVELRCDPISGHTALYWYRQSLGQGLEFLIYFQGNSAPDKSGLPSDRFSAERTGGSVSTLTIQRTQQEDSAVYLCASSLGGLGYNEQFFGPGTRLTVL.

CDR3 loop: CASSLAAGAIEGYTF. The DNA of the CDR3 is TGCGCCAGCAGCTTGGCTGCAGGGGCAATTGAAGGCTACACCTTC. The chain joins TRBV5-1 to TRBJ1-2; a possible D gene is TRBD1 (6 bases). The germline V gene encodes CDR1 SGHRS and CDR2 YFSETQ. V lost 0 bases and J 8 bases, leaving 17 bases between the germline ends. CDR3 length: 15 residues.

This sequence joins TRBV7-3 and TRBJ2-1; D gene uncertain. Trimming left V 1 base short and J 5 bases short, with 3 bases between. Germline V gives CDR1 SGHTA, CDR2 FQGTGA. This CDR3 comprises 12 residues. The CDR3 DNA is TGTGCCAGCAGCTTAAGCCACAATGAGCAGTTCTTC. This codes for CASSLSHNEQFF.

The chain carries TRBV10-3 and TRBJ1-6; no clear D gene. This CDR3 is 14 amino acids long. The V gene's germline CDR1 is ENHRY and CDR2 SYGVKD. V dropped 5 bases and J dropped 9 bases, with 14 bases sitting between them. This CDR3 reads CAISTRAIASPLHF. DNA for the CDR3: TGTGCCATCAGTACCCGGGCCATAGCTTCACCCCTCCACTTT.

This chain uses TRBV7-9 with TRBJ2-1; 9 bases align to TRBD1. This CDR3 comprises 15 residues. With 5 bases clipped from V and 4 bases from J, the junction kept 6 bases outside the gene matches. CDR1 SEHNR and CDR2 FQNEAQ come from the germline V gene (reference sequence). The CDR3 reads CASSKTGGLYNEQFF. The CDR3 DNA is TGTGCCAGCAGCAAAACAGGGGGCCTATACAATGAGCAGTTCTTC.

This chain uses TRBV5-4 with TRBJ2-2; no definite D call. CDR3 size: 15 residues. Germline V lookup: CDR1 SGHNT, CDR2 YYREEE (reference sequence). Deletions cut 2 bases from V and 6 bases from J, with 14 bases between. CDR3 in amino acids: CASSLSPIRSGELFF. The CDR3, as DNA: TGTGCCAGCAGCTTAAGCCCAATTCGATCCGGGGAGCTGTTTTTT.

This clonotype has more than one count but fewer than ten. The chain couples TRBV6-5 to TRBJ2-7; D is uncertain. The germline CDR1 and CDR2 sequences are MNHEY and SVGAGI. Trimming shortened V by 2 bases and J by 1 base, and 9 bases separated the two germline ends. The CDR3 is 14 amino acids. The CDR3 DNA sequence: TGTGCCAGCAGTTACAGTGGCATTTCCTACGAGCAGTACTTC. Its translation is CASSYSGISYEQYF.

This clonotype was seen only a few times. The V gene is TRBV20-1, the J gene TRBJ2-7; 10 nucleotides match TRBD1. Germline V gene lookup returns CDR1 DFQATT and CDR2 SNEGSKA (reference sequence). The V gene end was trimmed by 3 bases and the J gene end by 0 bases; junction bases not matched to a gene: 2. CDR3 length: 14 amino acids. The CDR3 is CSASRTGGSYEQYF. CDR3 sequence (DNA): TGCAGTGCTAGCAGGACAGGGGGCTCCTACGAGCAGTACTTC.

This clonotype has more than one count but fewer than ten. The rearrangement uses TRBV27 and TRBJ1-5; 7 bases match TRBD1. V shed 4 bases, J shed 6 bases, and the junction held 6 bases outside the gene matches. Looked up from germline, CDR1 is MNHEY and CDR2 is SMNVEV (reference sequence). The CDR3 contains 14 residues. The DNA for the CDR3 is TGTGCCAGCAGTTCGTCCCACAGGGGTCAGCCCCAGCATTTT. Protein: CASSSSHRGQPQHF.

This clonotype turned up a few times. The rearrangement joins TRBV20-1 to TRBJ1-5; D might be TRBD1 (5 bases). The germline gives CDR1 DFQATT, CDR2 SNEGSKA (reference sequence). Deletions cut 4 bases from V and 1 base from J, with 11 bases between. The CDR3 loop spans 14 amino acids. The CDR3 DNA reads TGCAGTGCTACCGCGGGGACCAGCAATCAGCCCCAGCATTTT. Protein product: CSATAGTSNQPQHF.

J is TRBJ2-3 and V is TRBV11-3, with D hard to call. The V and J ends lost 1 base and 3 bases respectively, with 2 bases between them. The germline gives CDR1 SGHNT, CDR2 YENEEA. This CDR3 is 12 amino acids long. The CDR3 loop reads CASSLGTDTQYF. The CDR3 bases are TGTGCCAGCAGCTTAGGGACAGATACGCAGTATTTT.

The chain uses TRBV20-1 and TRBJ2-1; 9 bases map to TRBD2. V lost 5 bases, J lost 5 bases, and 10 bases stayed unmatched. CDR1 is DFQATT, CDR2 SNEGSKA, per germline (reference sequence). The CDR3 consists of 15 residues. CDR3 sequence (DNA): TGCAGTGCTTCGGACGGGCGGGGGGGAAACAATGAGCAGTTCTTC. This translates into CSASDGRGGNNEQFF.

V is TRBV20-1 and J is TRBJ2-7; D perhaps matches TRBD2 (5 bases). The CDR3 runs 12 residues. CDR1 and CDR2 from the germline V gene are DFQATT and SNEGSKA (reference sequence). Trimming removed 6 bases at V and 3 bases at J, with 12 bases between. The CDR3 DNA sequence: TGCAGTGCGGCGGGTGGCGGCTACGAGCAGTACTTC. This sequence encodes CSAAGGGYEQYF.

The chain combines TRBV6-1 with TRBJ1-2; 8 bases are shared with TRBD1. Losses at the gene ends were 6 bases for V and 8 bases for J; bases not matched to a gene: 11. This CDR3 has 14 amino acids. CDR1 and CDR2 (germline): MNHNS, SASEGT. Here the CDR3 reads CASRPGGGMFGYTF. DNA for the CDR3: TGTGCCAGCAGGCCAGGGGGCGGTATGTTCGGCTACACCTTC.

The V gene is TRBV24-1, the J gene TRBJ2-3; the D gene is possibly TRBD1 (6 bases). The germline V gene encodes CDR1 KGHDR and CDR2 SFDVKD. CDR3 size: 17 residues. The V end lost 2 bases, the J end lost 0 bases, and 14 bases lay between the germline ends. This CDR3 reads CATSDYGQSWSTDTQYF. The CDR3 bases are TGTGCCACCAGTGATTATGGACAGTCGTGGAGCACAGATACGCAGTATTTT.

This chain links TRBV25-1 with TRBJ2-1; the match to TRBD2 covers 8 bases. The J segment lost 3 bases and the V segment lost 4 bases, leaving 8 bases of the junction unmatched. This CDR3 region has 16 residues. Germline V gives CDR1 MGHDK, CDR2 SYGVNS. CDR3: CASSALSGGFYNEQFF. The CDR3 coding sequence is TGTGCCAGCAGTGCCCTGAGCGGGGGCTTCTACAATGAGCAGTTCTTC.

This clonotype was counted a few times. The rearrangement links TRBV2 to TRBJ2-5; TRBD1 matches 10 bases. This CDR3 has 14 residues. Germline V gives CDR1 SNHLY, CDR2 FYNNEI. The junction had 4 bases not matched to a gene; V was cut back by 5 bases and J by 4 bases. The CDR3 reads CASSWDRGRETQYF. CDR3 in DNA: TGTGCCAGCAGTTGGGACAGGGGACGAGAGACCCAGTACTTC.

The V call is TRBV19, the J call TRBJ1-2; D is ambiguous. The V and J ends lost 6 bases and 4 bases respectively, with 24 bases between them. The CDR3 extends over 17 amino acids. Germline V CDR1 and CDR2: LNHDA, SQIVND (reference sequence). The CDR3 region has the DNA TGTGCCAGTAGCCTCCTCGGTGGGGAGGTGATAGTCTATGGCTACACCTTC. Translating gives CASSLLGGEVIVYGYTF.

CDR3 DNA: TGTGCCAGCAGACCGACAGCGATGAAAAATCAGCCCCAGCATTTT. This gives the protein CASRPTAMKNQPQHF. J is TRBJ1-5 and V is TRBV2, with a possible D match to TRBD1 (5 bases). Germline loops: CDR1 SNHLY, CDR2 FYNNEI. The V and J ends lost 6 bases and 4 bases respectively, with 16 bases between them. CDR3 length equals 15 residues.

J is TRBJ1-2 and V is TRBV6-1; 10 bases fit TRBD1. The V gene end was trimmed by 5 bases and the J gene end by 5 bases; junction bases not matched to a gene: 11. CDR1 and CDR2 from the germline V gene are MNHNS and SASEGT. CDR3 length: 16 residues. DNA for the CDR3: TGTGCCAGCAGTAACCCTCGACAGGGGGCTCTATATGGCTACACCTTC. This gives the protein CASSNPRQGALYGYTF.

The chain joins TRBV7-9 to TRBJ1-2; no clear D gene. From germline, CDR1 is SEHNR and CDR2 FQNEAQ (reference sequence). The V and J ends lost 0 bases and 8 bases respectively, with 16 bases between them. The CDR3 runs to 15 residues. The chain's CDR3 is CASSLAGGGFSGYTF. The CDR3 DNA is TGTGCCAGCAGCTTAGCTGGAGGTGGGTTTTCGGGCTACACCTTC.

This clonotype has just a few counts. V is TRBV29-1 and J is TRBJ1-4, with 9 bases identical to TRBD1. V shed 7 bases and J 4 bases; nucleotides not matched to a gene: 10. The CDR3 runs 15 residues. The germline V gene encodes CDR1 SQVTM and CDR2 ANQGSEA. This CDR3 is CSAWDREGGNEKLFF. CDR3 bases: TGCAGCGCCTGGGACAGGGAGGGGGGTAATGAAAAACTGTTTTTT.

The rearrangement joins TRBV5-4 to TRBJ2-7; D is uncertain. The V and J ends lost 3 bases and 6 bases respectively, with 7 bases between them. Germline-derived CDR1 and CDR2 are SGHNT and YYREEE (reference sequence). CDR3 length equals 11 residues. CDR3 in DNA: TGTGCCAGCAGCTCCGACTCCGAGCAGTACTTC. This gives the protein CASSSDSEQYF.